This entry describes one T cell receptor (beta chain). PCR employed 60 Vbeta and 13 Jbeta primers. The table came from immunoSEQ multiplex PCR; TCRdb's copy has only in-frame clones and leaves some out. In the table there are under 200,000 clones, approximately 67% of which are singletons. This sample was included in a study of cytomegalovirus exposure and HLA in healthy donors. Looking at the study overall: Among roughly 180 million T cells, an earlier analysis found approximately 110 million unique TCR beta sequences. Researchers found that about four fifths of 350 to 500 genotyped donors fell within the Caucasian-associated ancestry cluster.

The receptor's source is a woman under 30 in good health and CMV-seropositive. Sequenced material: PBMCs.

CDR3 coding DNA: TGTGCCAGCAGACCGGGACTAGCGGGGGGGCGGATCCAGTACTTC. Protein: CASRPGLAGGRIQYF. V is TRBV6-5 and J is TRBJ2-5, with TRBD2 matching 16 bases. Germline CDR1 reads MNHEY; CDR2 reads SVGAGI. Trimming took 6 bases from V and 10 from J; bases not matched to a gene: 8. The CDR3 extends over 15 amino acids.